Shown below are 27 T cell receptor beta chains from a single sample sequenced in a study of regulatory and conventional T cells in RAG deficiency. Genomic DNA came from blood regulatory T cells gated CD4+ CD25-high CD127-low. Measured with immunoSEQ multiplex PCR; TCRdb has only the in-frame clones, and not every one. The data hold 8,000 to 10,000 clones, with roughly 90% observed a single time. These data are also associated with another study on regulatory T cells. As that study records: Primers: 52 TRBV forward and 13 TRBJ reverse.

The sequenced material came from Tregs sorted from blood. These receptors were obtained from a human donor in good health.

The chain employs TRBV7-8 and TRBJ1-1; D is unclear. CDR1 is SGHVS, CDR2 FQNEAQ, per germline. CDR3 length: 14 amino acids. The V and J ends lost 9 bases and 4 bases respectively, with 18 bases between them. DNA of the CDR3: TGTGCCAGTAGGGAGAGGGCGCTCCCCACTGAAGCTTTCTTT. It specifies CASRERALPTEAFF.

The J gene is TRBJ1-2, the V gene TRBV7-9; D is uncertain. Trimming took 1 base from V and 4 from J, leaving 13 bases between them. The CDR3 length is 15 residues. Germline lookup yields CDR1 SEHNR and CDR2 FQNEAQ (reference sequence). The CDR3 is CASSLGRTELYGYTF. CDR3 nucleotides: TGTGCCAGCAGCTTAGGTCGAACGGAGCTCTATGGCTACACCTTC.

This chain joins TRBV27 and TRBJ1-2, with D hard to call. The CDR3 has 15 residues. V lost 4 bases and J lost 6, with 18 bases in between. Germline V lookup: CDR1 MNHEY, CDR2 SMNVEV (reference sequence). The CDR3 DNA follows: TGTGCCAGCAGTTCCTTCCGCAATACTCTGAATGGCTACACCTTC. Its protein product is CASSSFRNTLNGYTF.

The chain has TRBV7-9 and TRBJ2-1, with TRBD1 matching over 7 bases. The germline V gene encodes CDR1 SEHNR and CDR2 FQNEAQ (reference sequence). After removal of 5 bases from V and 6 bases from J, the junction contained 13 bases not matched to a gene. The length of the CDR3 is 16 residues. This chain's CDR3 is CASSARQGPQGNEQFF. The CDR3 DNA sequence: TGTGCCAGCAGCGCCAGACAGGGACCGCAGGGCAATGAGCAGTTCTTC.

This chain connects TRBV11-2 to TRBJ1-6; no definite D call. V lost 5 bases, J lost 5 bases, and 13 bases lay in between. The CDR3 loop spans 15 amino acids. Germline-derived CDR1 and CDR2 are SGHAT and FQNNGV. Written as DNA, the CDR3 is TGTGCCAGCAGCCCCTATCGACAAAATAATTCACCCCTCCACTTT. Its translation: CASSPYRQNNSPLHF.

V is TRBV7-9 and J is TRBJ1-1, with a weak D call TRBD1 (5 bases). CDR3 size: 14 residues. Deletions cut 5 bases from V and 0 bases from J, with 10 bases between. Germline V CDR1 and CDR2: SEHNR, FQNEAQ (reference sequence). CDR3 loop: CASSRGYLNTEAFF. The CDR3 DNA follows: TGTGCCAGCAGCCGGGGGTACCTGAACACTGAAGCTTTCTTT.

This clone was counted a single time. The rearrangement uses TRBV7-9 and TRBJ1-3; 7 bases fit TRBD1. Germline V lookup: CDR1 SEHNR, CDR2 FQNEAQ (reference sequence). This CDR3 has 18 residues. The ends lost 4 bases at V and 2 bases at J; junction bases unmatched: 14. CDR3 residues: CASSSGFTGASPGNTIYF. In DNA, the CDR3 is TGTGCCAGCAGCTCTGGATTTACAGGGGCTTCACCTGGAAACACCATATATTTT.

CDR3 region: CASSFGDQPQHF. The CDR3 DNA follows: TGTGCCAGCAGCTTCGGGGATCAGCCCCAGCATTTT. V gene TRBV5-8 combines with J gene TRBJ1-5; the D is unclear. Germline V gives CDR1 SGHTS, CDR2 YDEGEE. This CDR3 has 12 residues. V dropped 2 bases and J dropped 5 bases, with 5 bases sitting between them. The whole variable domain, filled in from reference TRBV5-8 and TRBJ1-5, reads EAGVTQSPTHLIKTRGQQATLRCSPISGHTSVYWYQQALGLGLQFLLWYDEGEERNRGNFPPRFSGRQFPNYSSELNVNALELEDSALYLCASSFGDQPQHFGDGTRLSIL.

The rearrangement uses TRBV5-3 and TRBJ1-6; unclear D gene. TRBV5-3 is filed as an ORF, its function uncertain. The germline V and J ends were trimmed by 5 bases and 6 bases, with 18 bases remaining between them. The CDR3 contains 16 residues. The CDR3 spells CARSSPRLGGNSPLHF. In DNA, the CDR3 is TGTGCCAGAAGTTCTCCTAGACTCGGCGGTAATTCACCCCTCCACTTT.

The table lists this clone with a count of one. The gene calls are TRBV5-5 and TRBJ2-6, with no clear D. Trimming took off 2 bases at V and 0 bases at J, with 12 bases between the two ends. Germline CDR1 is SGHKS and CDR2 is YYEKEE (reference sequence). The CDR3 contains 17 residues. This CDR3 is CASSFGTTRSGANVLTF. The DNA of the CDR3 is TGTGCCAGCAGCTTCGGAACCACACGCTCTGGGGCCAACGTCCTGACTTTC.

The chain recombines TRBV5-6 with TRBJ1-2, with D tentatively TRBD1 (6 bases). The germline CDR1 and CDR2 sequences are SGHDT and YYEEEE. Deletions cut 4 bases from V and 6 bases from J, with 19 bases between. This CDR3 has 15 amino acids. CDR3 in DNA: TGTGCCAGCAGCCCCCCGATTGGGGGGCGCGATGGCTACACCTTC. Translating it yields CASSPPIGGRDGYTF.

CDR3 nucleotide sequence: TGTGCCAGCAGTAAACAGGGTCGGGGCACCGGGGAGCTGTTTTTT. It specifies CASSKQGRGTGELFF. The chain links TRBV6-5 to TRBJ2-2, with D possibly matching TRBD1 (6 bases). Trimming left V 5 bases short and J 4 bases short, with 14 bases between. Germline assignment: CDR1 MNHEY and CDR2 SVGAGI. There are 15 residues in the CDR3.

The chain employs TRBV7-2 and TRBJ1-6; 7 positions match TRBD1. The CDR3 is 13 amino acids. CDR1 and CDR2 (germline): SGHTA, FQGNSA. The V segment lost 6 bases and the J segment 10 bases; nucleotides outside the gene matches: 6. Written as DNA, the CDR3 is TGTGCCAGCAGTTTAACAGGGGAATCACCCCTCCACTTT. It translates to CASSLTGESPLHF.

The chain has TRBV5-6 and TRBJ2-1, with 9 bases matching TRBD2. The trim removed 3 bases at V and 12 bases at J, leaving 10 bases unmatched. CDR3 length: 14 residues. Germline lookup yields CDR1 SGHDT and CDR2 YYEEEE. The CDR3 sequence: CASSYGGRGVGQFF. CDR3 sequence (DNA): TGTGCCAGCAGCTATGGCGGGAGGGGCGTAGGGCAGTTCTTC. Based on the CDR3 plus reference TRBV5-6 and TRBJ2-1, the full variable domain is DAGVTQSPTHLIKTRGQQVTLRCSPKSGHDTVSWYQQALGQGPQFIFQYYEEEERQRGNFPDRFSGHQFPNYSSELNVNALLLGDSALYLCASSYGGRGVGQFFGPGTRLTVL.

The chain carries TRBV5-1 and TRBJ2-3, with 7 bases identical to TRBD2. J lost 1 base, V lost 3 bases, and 8 bases had no gene match. The germline V gene encodes CDR1 SGHRS and CDR2 YFSETQ. This CDR3 is built from 16 residues. CDR3: CASSSTQGGGTDTQYF. CDR3 nucleotides: TGCGCCAGCAGCTCCACGCAGGGAGGGGGCACAGATACGCAGTATTTT.

The chain carries TRBV18 and TRBJ1-1; TRBD1 agrees at 8 bases. The J segment lost 3 bases and the V segment lost 3 bases, leaving 3 bases of the junction unmatched. The germline gives CDR1 KGHSH, CDR2 LQKENI. CDR3 length: 14 amino acids. CDR3 nucleotides: TGTGCCAGCTCACCCCCGGACAGGGACACTGAAGCTTTCTTT. This encodes CASSPPDRDTEAFF. Full variable domain (outside the CDR3, taken from reference TRBV18 and TRBJ1-1): NAGVMQNPRHLVRRRGQEARLRCSPMKGHSHVYWYRQLPEEGLKFMVYLQKENIIDESGMPKERFSAEFPKEGPSILRIQQVVRGDSAAYFCASSPPDRDTEAFFGQGTRLTVV.

The gene calls are TRBV5-6 and TRBJ2-3; maybe TRBD1 (6 bases). Germline-derived CDR1 and CDR2 are SGHDT and YYEEEE. V lost 2 bases to trimming and J lost 1 base, with 8 bases between them. The CDR3 runs 14 residues. CDR3 sequence: CASSFRTGTDTQYF. CDR3 bases: TGTGCCAGCAGCTTCCGGACAGGCACAGATACGCAGTATTTT.

The chain couples TRBV12-5 to TRBJ2-5; possible D gene TRBD1, 6 bases. V dropped 7 bases and J dropped 1 base, with 16 bases sitting between them. Germline V gives CDR1 LGHNT, CDR2 FRNRAP. This CDR3 contains 15 residues. CDR3 coding DNA: TGTGCTAGTGCCCTGGACAGCTCTATCCAAGAGACCCAGTACTTC. This encodes CASALDSSIQETQYF.

The chain carries TRBV5-1 and TRBJ2-4; D is perhaps TRBD1 (6 bases). Trimming took 4 bases from V and 0 from J, leaving 14 bases between them. Germline values: CDR1 SGHRS, CDR2 YFSETQ. The CDR3 runs to 16 residues. Written as DNA, the CDR3 is TGCGCCAGCAGCCCGGGACATTCAATAGCCAAAAACATTCAGTACTTC. Translated: CASSPGHSIAKNIQYF.

This chain connects TRBV5-1 to TRBJ2-7; D is undetermined. The V end lost 1 base, the J end lost 2 bases, and 7 bases lay between the germline ends. From germline, CDR1 is SGHRS and CDR2 YFSETQ. This CDR3 has 13 amino acids. The CDR3 bases are TGCGCCAGCAGCTTGACGGGTCCCTACGAGCAGTACTTC. This sequence encodes CASSLTGPYEQYF.

V gene TRBV6-1 combines with J gene TRBJ1-6, with TRBD1 matching over 9 bases. CDR3 length equals 14 residues. V gave up 5 bases and J gave up 9 bases; unmatched junction bases: 5. Looked up from germline, CDR1 is MNHNS and CDR2 is SASEGT. In nucleotides, the CDR3 is TGTGCCAGCAGTTATGGACAGGGGCGTTCACCCCTCCACTTT. This translates into CASSYGQGRSPLHF.

The V and J genes are TRBV25-1 and TRBJ1-3; D is uncertain. The CDR3 sequence is 12 residues long. The V end lost 2 bases, the J end lost 4 bases, and 3 bases lay between the germline ends. Germline CDR1 MGHDK, CDR2 SYGVNS. As DNA, the CDR3 is TGTGCCAGCAGTGAACGGGGAAACACCATATATTTT. Translating it yields CASSERGNTIYF.

The rearrangement uses TRBV18 and TRBJ2-5; D call uncertain. V shed 0 bases and J shed 4 bases, with 3 bases lying between them. Germline V lookup: CDR1 KGHSH, CDR2 LQKENI. CDR3 length: 12 amino acids. This CDR3 is CASSPPAETQYF. DNA for the CDR3: TGTGCCAGCTCACCACCGGCAGAGACCCAGTACTTC.

This chain joins TRBV5-4 and TRBJ1-2; D remains unclear. Trimming took off 2 bases at V and 6 bases at J, with 8 bases between the two ends. The germline V gene encodes CDR1 SGHNT and CDR2 YYREEE (reference sequence). The CDR3 extends over 12 amino acids. CDR3 DNA sequence: TGTGCCAGCAGCTTACGGGAAGATGGCTACACCTTC. Translation: CASSLREDGYTF.

The rearrangement uses TRBV5-1 and TRBJ2-7, with a weak D call TRBD2 (6 bases). The ends were cut back, 4 bases at V and 2 bases at J, with 16 bases in the middle. The CDR3 consists of 15 residues. From germline, CDR1 is SGHRS and CDR2 YFSETQ. The CDR3 coding sequence is TGCGCCAGCAGCAGGGTGGGGGGTAGCACCTACGAGCAGTACTTC. It encodes CASSRVGGSTYEQYF.

This clone was counted only a few times. The chain carries TRBV19 and TRBJ1-5, with unresolved D. The V gene's germline CDR1 is LNHDA and CDR2 SQIVND (reference sequence). V was cut by 6 bases and J by 4 bases, with 7 bases left in between. This CDR3 comprises 12 residues. This chain's CDR3 is CASRGRNQPQHF. The CDR3 DNA is TGTGCCAGTAGAGGCCGAAATCAGCCCCAGCATTTT.

The rearrangement uses TRBV5-6 and TRBJ1-1; 9 bases map to TRBD1. V was clipped by 0 bases and J by 11 bases; unmatched bases: 5. The germline CDR1 and CDR2 sequences are SGHDT and YYEEEE. The CDR3 contains 13 residues. The CDR3 DNA reads TGTGCCAGCAGCTTGGTGACAGGGGGTGGTGCTTTCTTT. Translated: CASSLVTGGGAFF.